Listed below are T cell receptor beta chains from one sample, sequenced in a study of tumor-infiltrating lymphocytes in primary liver carcinoma. Each CDR3 protein gets one entry after TCRdb re-called the multiplex PCR reads with MiXCR. In the table there are fewer than 350,000 distinct CDR3 sequences, approximately 60% of which are singletons. The sample was peripheral blood. These receptors were obtained from a man in his forties or fifties with primary liver carcinoma and hepatitis B virus infection. The CDR3 runs from the conserved cysteine through the conserved F or W. Each record gives: J gene, V gene, clone size, D gene, CDR3 protein, CDR3 DNA. D genes are given only for firm matches. The listing skips clone size in some rows; elsewhere it reads once, few, many or a size class.

TRBJ2-2,TRBV5-4,NA,TRBD2,CASSWSGRVTGELFF,TGTGCCAGCAGCTGGAGCGGGAGAGTAACCGGGGAGCTGTTTTTT
TRBJ2-5,TRBV4-3,many,NA,CASSQDIGQGQETQYF,TGCGCCAGCAGCCAAGATATCGGCCAGGGGCAAGAGACCCAGTACTTC
TRBJ1-3,TRBV6-2/TRBV6-3,many,NA,CASSEISDGNTIYF,TGTGCCAGCTCGGAAATTTCGGACGGAAACACCATATATTTT
TRBJ2-1,TRBV11-3,NA,NA,CAGCLGVPGLPHNGQSF,TGTGCCGGCTGCTTAGGCGTACCGGGACTCCCCCACAATGGGCAGTCCTTC
TRBJ2-5,TRBV5-1,few,NA,CASSLGDQETQYF,TGCGCCAGCAGCTTGGGAGACCAAGAGACCCAGTACTTC
TRBJ2-7,TRBV5-6,NA,TRBD2,CASSRGLAGVLSSYELYF,TGTGCCAGCAGCCGAGGACTAGCGGGAGTCCTCAGCTCCTACGAGCTGTACTTC
TRBJ2-4,TRBV24-1,few,TRBD2,CATSGPTAGTKNIQYF,TGTGCCACCAGTGGTCCGACAGCGGGAACCAAAAACATTCAGTACTTC
TRBJ2-5,TRBV7-8,NA,TRBD2,CACSLDPWTSGKETQYF,TGTGCCTGCAGCTTAGACCCCTGGACTAGCGGGAAAGAGACCCAGTACTTC
TRBJ2-7,TRBV29-1,NA,TRBD1,CSAAHLGTVASEQYF,TGCAGCGCTGCTCATTTGGGGACAGTAGCGAGCGAGCAGTACTTC
TRBJ2-3,TRBV4-3,once,TRBD2,CANSQDSDAGGTDTQYF,TGCGCCAACAGCCAGGATAGCGACGCGGGAGGAACAGATACGCAGTATTTT
TRBJ2-7,TRBV11-1,NA,NA,CTSSQEGLSSYEQYF,TGTACCAGCAGCCAAGAGGGGCTGAGCTCCTACGAGCAGTACTTC
TRBJ1-2,TRBV28,few,NA,CASSLPGPNYGYTF,TGTGCCAGCAGTTTACCGGGCCCTAACTATGGCTACACCTTC
TRBJ1-2,TRBV24-1,few,NA,CATSDRRGPELTF,TGTGCCACCAGCGACCGAAGGGGACCTGAACTCACCTTC
TRBJ2-7,TRBV28,NA,TRBD2,CASSSYTSGHTYEQYF,TGTGCCAGCAGCTCCTATACTAGCGGCCATACCTACGAGCAGTACTTC
TRBJ2-2,TRBV12-3/TRBV12-4,many,TRBD1,CASSWDRGNTGELFF,TGTGCCAGCAGTTGGGACAGGGGGAACACCGGGGAGCTGTTTTTT
TRBJ2-3,TRBV7-9,NA,TRBD2,CASSPTSGGTDTQYF,TGTGCCAGCAGCCCGACTAGCGGGGGCACAGATACGCAGTATTTT
TRBJ2-7,TRBV11-1,once,NA,CTSSNPPSSYEQYF,TGTACCAGCTCCAATCCCCCGTCCTCCTACGAGCAGTACTTC
TRBJ2-1,TRBV24-1,NA,NA,CATSDGVGGFF,TGTGCCACCAGTGACGGCGTGGGGGGGTTCTTC
TRBJ2-1,TRBV4-3,NA,NA,CASSQDRGAQYNEQLF,TGCGCCAGCAGCCAAGATAGGGGGGCCCAATACAATGAGCAGCTCTTC
TRBJ1-2,TRBV29-1,many,NA,CSLQDNYGYTF,TGCAGCCTCCAGGACAACTATGGCTACACCTTC
TRBJ1-1,TRBV5-6,many,NA,CASSLTAGGAFF,TGTGCCAGCAGCTTGACGGCCGGGGGAGCTTTCTTT
TRBJ2-7,TRBV5-1,NA,TRBD2,CANSRLAGPGEQYF,TGCGCCAACAGCCGGCTAGCGGGTCCCGGGGAGCAGTACTTC
TRBJ1-1,TRBV6-1,many,NA,CASSVEAVTGAFF,TGTGCCAGCAGTGTCGAGGCGGTTACAGGGGCTTTCTTT
TRBJ2-1,TRBV11-2,NA,NA,CASSLYGGLFNEQFF,TGTGCCAGCAGTTTATATGGCGGGCTATTCAATGAGCAGTTCTTC
TRBJ1-5,TRBV6-1,few,NA,CASSDGGWSQPQHF,TGTGCCAGCAGTGATGGCGGGTGGAGTCAGCCCCAGCATTTT
TRBJ2-1,TRBV11-1,NA,NA,CASGDSRSLYNEQFF,TGTGCCAGCGGCGACTCTAGGTCATTATACAATGAGCAGTTCTTC
TRBJ2-1,TRBV11-1,once,NA,CASSFAGIYEPFF,TGCGCCAGCAGCTTCGCGGGGATCTATGAGCCGTTCTTC
TRBJ1-2,TRBV28,NA,NA,CASSPALLGRLYGYTF,TGCGCCAGCAGTCCCGCGTTACTAGGACGGCTCTATGGTTACACCTTC
TRBJ2-7,TRBV28,NA,NA,CASSLGQPPYEQYF,TGTGCCAGCAGTCTCGGTCAACCACCCTACGAGCAGTACTTC
TRBJ2-5,TRBV6-2/TRBV6-3,NA,NA,CAGSLTYAETQYF,TGTGCCGGCAGCTTGACCTATGCGGAGACCCAGTACTTC
TRBJ2-1,TRBV11-2,many,TRBD2,CASSLRLAGGGNEQFF,TGTGCCAGCAGCTTGAGACTAGCGGGAGGAGGCAATGAGCAGTTCTTC
TRBJ2-1,TRBV4-1,NA,NA,CASSLGPQNDEQFF,TGCGCCAGCAGTCTAGGGCCTCAAAACGATGAGCAGTTCTTC
TRBJ2-1,TRBV20-1,NA,NA,CSARIPGRSGNEQFF,TGCAGTGCCAGGATACCGGGACGGAGTGGGAATGAGCAGTTCTTC
TRBJ2-3,TRBV25-1,NA,NA,CASSEWRSFDTQYF,TGTGCCAGCAGTGAATGGAGAAGCTTCGATACGCAGTATTTT
TRBJ1-6,TRBV4-3,NA,NA,CASSPQEGVPYNSPLHF,TGCGCCAGCAGCCCCCAGGAAGGGGTCCCCTATAATTCACCCCTCCACTTT
TRBJ2-1,TRBV10-2,many,NA,CASNSGNEQFF,TGCGCCAGCAACAGCGGCAATGAGCAGTTCTTC
TRBJ2-5,TRBV5-1,once,TRBD2,CASSQIGLAGQETQYF,TGCGCCAGCAGCCAAATAGGACTAGCGGGCCAAGAGACCCAGTACTTC
TRBJ1-5,TRBV6-9,many,NA,CASSEKEPTSQHF,TGTGCCAGCAGCGAAAAGGAGCCCACTTCCCAGCATTTT
TRBJ1-2,TRBV12-3/TRBV12-4,few,NA,CASKESGKGDRRYTF,TGTGCCAGCAAGGAGTCGGGGAAAGGGGATCGGCGCTACACCTTC
TRBJ2-7,TRBV6-5,NA,NA,CASSSATNVYNEQYF,TGTGCCAGCAGTTCCGCGACTAACGTCTACAATGAGCAGTACTTC
TRBJ1-1,TRBV12-5,NA,NA,CSSGLGVGGNTEAFF,TGTTCTAGCGGTTTGGGGGTGGGGGGGAACACTGAAGCTTTCTTT
TRBJ1-2,TRBV29-1,NA,TRBD1,CSVEGDSGNYGYAF,TGCAGTGTTGAAGGGGACAGTGGGAACTATGGCTACGCCTTC
TRBJ2-2,TRBV7-9,NA,NA,CASSLGFNTGERFF,TGTGCCAGCAGCTTAGGATTTAACACCGGGGAGCGGTTTTTT